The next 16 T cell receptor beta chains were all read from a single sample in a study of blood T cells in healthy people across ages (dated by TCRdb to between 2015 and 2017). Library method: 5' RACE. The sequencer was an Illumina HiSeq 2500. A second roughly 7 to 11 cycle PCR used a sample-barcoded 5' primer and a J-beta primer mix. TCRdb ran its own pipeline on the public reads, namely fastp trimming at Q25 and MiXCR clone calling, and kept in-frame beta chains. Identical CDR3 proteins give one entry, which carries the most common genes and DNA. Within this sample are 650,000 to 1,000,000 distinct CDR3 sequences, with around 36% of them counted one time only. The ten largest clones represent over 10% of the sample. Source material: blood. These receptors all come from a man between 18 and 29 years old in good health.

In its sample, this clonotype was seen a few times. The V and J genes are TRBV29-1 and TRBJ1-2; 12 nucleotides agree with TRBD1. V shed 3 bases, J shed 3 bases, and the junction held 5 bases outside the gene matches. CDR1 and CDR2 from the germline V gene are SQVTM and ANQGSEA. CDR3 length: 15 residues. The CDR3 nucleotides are TGCAGCGTTGAGATGGGACAGGGGGCGGACTATGGCTACACCTTC. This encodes CSVEMGQGADYGYTF.

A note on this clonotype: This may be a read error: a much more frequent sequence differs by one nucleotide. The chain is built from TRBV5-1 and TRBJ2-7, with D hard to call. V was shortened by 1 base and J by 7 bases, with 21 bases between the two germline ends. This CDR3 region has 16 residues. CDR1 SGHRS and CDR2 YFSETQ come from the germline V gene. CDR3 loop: CASSLSGVALYNEQYF. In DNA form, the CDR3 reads TGCGCCAGCAGCTTGTCTGGTGTCGCACTATACAATGAGCAGTACTTC. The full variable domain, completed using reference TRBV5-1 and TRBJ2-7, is KAGVTQTPRYLIKTRGQQVTLSCSPISGHRSVSWYQQTPGQGLQFLFEYFSETQRNKGNFPGRFSGRQFSNSRSEMNVSTLELGDSALYLCASSLSGVALYNEQYFGPGTRLTVT.

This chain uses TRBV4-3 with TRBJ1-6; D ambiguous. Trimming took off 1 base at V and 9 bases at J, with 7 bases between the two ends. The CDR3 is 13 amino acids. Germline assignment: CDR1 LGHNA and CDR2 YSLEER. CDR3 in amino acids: CASSQVQSSPLHF. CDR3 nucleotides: TGCGCCAGCAGCCAAGTTCAATCTTCACCCCTCCACTTT.

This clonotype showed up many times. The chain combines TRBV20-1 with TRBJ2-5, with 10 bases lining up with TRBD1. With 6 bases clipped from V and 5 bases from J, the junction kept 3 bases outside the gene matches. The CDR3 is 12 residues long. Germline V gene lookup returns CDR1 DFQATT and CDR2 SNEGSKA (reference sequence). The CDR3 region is CSASGQGETQYF. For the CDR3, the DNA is TGCAGTGCGTCGGGACAGGGGGAGACCCAGTACTTC.

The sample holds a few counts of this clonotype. The CDR3 DNA reads TGCAGTGCTAGAGACCAGATATTGGAGGGTAGCTCCTATAATTCACCCCTCCACTTT. Amino acids: CSARDQILEGSSYNSPLHF. The chain combines TRBV20-1 with TRBJ1-6, with D unclear. Germline V gene lookup returns CDR1 DFQATT and CDR2 SNEGSKA (reference sequence). The CDR3 consists of 19 residues. V was trimmed by 0 bases and J by 0 bases, leaving 18 bases between them.

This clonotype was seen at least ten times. The CDR3 nucleotides are TGTGCCAGCAGCTTAGATCTAGCGCAAGAGACCCAGTACTTC. Its translation: CASSLDLAQETQYF. The V call is TRBV7-2, the J call TRBJ2-5; D might be TRBD2 (6 bases). CDR1 SGHTA and CDR2 FQGNSA come from the germline V gene. The ends were cut back, 1 base at V and 2 bases at J, with 8 bases in the middle. The CDR3 is 14 amino acids.

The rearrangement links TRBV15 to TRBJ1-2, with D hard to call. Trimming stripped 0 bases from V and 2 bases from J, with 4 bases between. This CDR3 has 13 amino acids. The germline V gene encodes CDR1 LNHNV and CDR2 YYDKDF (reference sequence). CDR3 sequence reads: CATSRDGNYGYTF. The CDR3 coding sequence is TGTGCCACCAGCAGAGATGGAAACTATGGCTACACCTTC.

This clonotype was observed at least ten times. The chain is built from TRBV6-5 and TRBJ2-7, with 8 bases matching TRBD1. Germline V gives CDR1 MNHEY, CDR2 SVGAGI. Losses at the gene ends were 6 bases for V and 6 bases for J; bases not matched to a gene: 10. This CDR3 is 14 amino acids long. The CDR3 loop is CASSYRTGKVEQYF. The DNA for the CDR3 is TGTGCCAGCAGCTACCGGACAGGGAAGGTCGAGCAGTACTTC.

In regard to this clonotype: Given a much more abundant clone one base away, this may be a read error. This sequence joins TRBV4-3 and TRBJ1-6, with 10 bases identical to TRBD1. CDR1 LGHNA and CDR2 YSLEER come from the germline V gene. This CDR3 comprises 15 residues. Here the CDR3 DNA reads TGCGCCAACAGCCATCCGGGACAGGGGAATTCACCCCTCCACTTT. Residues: CANSHPGQGNSPLHF.

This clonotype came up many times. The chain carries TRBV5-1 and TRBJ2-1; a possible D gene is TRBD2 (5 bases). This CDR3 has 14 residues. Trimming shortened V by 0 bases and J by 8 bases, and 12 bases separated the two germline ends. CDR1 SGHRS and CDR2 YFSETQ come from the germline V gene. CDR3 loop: CASSLGRTFDEQFF. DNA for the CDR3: TGCGCCAGCAGCTTGGGTCGGACTTTCGATGAGCAGTTCTTC.

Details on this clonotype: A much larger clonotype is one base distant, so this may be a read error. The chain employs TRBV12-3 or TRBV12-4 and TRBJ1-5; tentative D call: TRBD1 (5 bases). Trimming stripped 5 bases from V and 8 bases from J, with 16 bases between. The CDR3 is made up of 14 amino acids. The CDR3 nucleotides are TGTGCCAGCAGTGTAGGACAATCCCTTGAGCCCCAGCATTTT. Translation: CASSVGQSLEPQHF.

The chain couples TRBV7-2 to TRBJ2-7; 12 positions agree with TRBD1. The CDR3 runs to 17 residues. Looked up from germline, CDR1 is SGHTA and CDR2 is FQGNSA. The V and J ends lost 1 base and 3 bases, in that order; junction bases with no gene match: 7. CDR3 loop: CASSLGWGDRGLYEQYF. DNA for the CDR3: TGTGCCAGCAGCTTAGGTTGGGGGGACAGGGGGCTCTACGAGCAGTACTTC.

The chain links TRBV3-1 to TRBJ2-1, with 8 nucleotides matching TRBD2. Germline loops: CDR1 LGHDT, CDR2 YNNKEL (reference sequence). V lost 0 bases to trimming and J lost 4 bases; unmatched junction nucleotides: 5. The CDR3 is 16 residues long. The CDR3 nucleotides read TGTGCCAGCAGCCAAGAGGGCGGGGGGAAGTACAATGAGCAGTTCTTC. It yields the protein CASSQEGGGKYNEQFF.

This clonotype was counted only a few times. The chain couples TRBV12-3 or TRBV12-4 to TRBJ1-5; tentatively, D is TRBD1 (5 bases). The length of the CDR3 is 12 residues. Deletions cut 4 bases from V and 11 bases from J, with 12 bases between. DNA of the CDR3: TGTGCCAGCAGTTCCGGGGCCTTGGCCCAGCATTTT. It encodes CASSSGALAQHF.

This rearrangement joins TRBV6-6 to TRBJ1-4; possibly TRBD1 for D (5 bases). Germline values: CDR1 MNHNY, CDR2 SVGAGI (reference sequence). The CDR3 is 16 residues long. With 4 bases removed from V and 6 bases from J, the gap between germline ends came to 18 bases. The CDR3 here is CASSSDPQRDDEKLFF. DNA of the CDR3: TGTGCCAGCAGTTCGGATCCCCAACGGGACGATGAAAAACTGTTTTTT.

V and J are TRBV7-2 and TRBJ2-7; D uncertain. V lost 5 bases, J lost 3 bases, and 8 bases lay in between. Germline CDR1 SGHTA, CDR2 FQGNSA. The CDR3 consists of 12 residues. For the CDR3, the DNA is TGTGCCAGCAGCCGCGACAACTACGAGCAGTACTTC. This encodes CASSRDNYEQYF.